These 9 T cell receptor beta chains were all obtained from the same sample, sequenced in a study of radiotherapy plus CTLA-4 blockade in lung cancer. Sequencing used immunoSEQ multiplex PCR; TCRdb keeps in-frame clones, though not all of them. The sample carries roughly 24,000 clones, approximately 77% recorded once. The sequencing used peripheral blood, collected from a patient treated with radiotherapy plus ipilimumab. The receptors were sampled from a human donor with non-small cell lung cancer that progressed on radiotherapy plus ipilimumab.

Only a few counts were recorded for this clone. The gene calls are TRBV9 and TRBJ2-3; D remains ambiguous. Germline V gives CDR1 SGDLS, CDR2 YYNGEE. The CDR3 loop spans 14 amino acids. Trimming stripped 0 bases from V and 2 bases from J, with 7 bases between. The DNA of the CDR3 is TGTGCCAGCAGCGTAGCCCCACACACAGATACGCAGTATTTT. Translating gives CASSVAPHTDTQYF.

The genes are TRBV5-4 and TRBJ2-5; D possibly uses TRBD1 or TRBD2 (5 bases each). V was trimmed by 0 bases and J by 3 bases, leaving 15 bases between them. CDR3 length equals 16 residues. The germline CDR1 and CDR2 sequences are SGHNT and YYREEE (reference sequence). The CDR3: CASSLGQRLGEETQYF. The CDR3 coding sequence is TGTGCCAGCAGCTTGGGGCAGCGACTGGGGGAAGAGACCCAGTACTTC.

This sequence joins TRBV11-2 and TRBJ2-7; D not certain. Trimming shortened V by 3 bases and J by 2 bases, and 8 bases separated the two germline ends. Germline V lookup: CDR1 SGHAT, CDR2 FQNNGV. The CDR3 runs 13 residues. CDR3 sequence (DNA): TGTGCCAGCAGCTTTGGACCAACCTACGAGCAGTACTTC. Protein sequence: CASSFGPTYEQYF.

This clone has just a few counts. CDR3 nucleotide sequence: TGTGCCAGCAGTTTGGTCCCTCAGAACACTGAAGCTTTCTTT. Residues: CASSLVPQNTEAFF. The chain couples TRBV27 to TRBJ1-1; D unclear. V was trimmed by 3 bases and J by 1 base, leaving 9 bases between them. Per the germline V gene, CDR1 is MNHEY and CDR2 is SMNVEV (reference sequence). The CDR3 consists of 14 residues.

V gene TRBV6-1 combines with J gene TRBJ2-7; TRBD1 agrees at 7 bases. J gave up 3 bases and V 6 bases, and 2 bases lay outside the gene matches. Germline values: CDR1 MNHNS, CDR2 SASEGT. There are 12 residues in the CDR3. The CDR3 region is CASRGTVYEQYF. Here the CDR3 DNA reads TGTGCCAGCAGGGGGACAGTCTACGAGCAGTACTTC.

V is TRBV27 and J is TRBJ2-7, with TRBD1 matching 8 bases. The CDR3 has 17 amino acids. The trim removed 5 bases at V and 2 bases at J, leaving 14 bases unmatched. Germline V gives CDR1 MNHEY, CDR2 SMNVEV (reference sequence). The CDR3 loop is CASSPPLFDRGTYEQYF. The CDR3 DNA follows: TGTGCCAGCAGTCCTCCCCTCTTCGACAGGGGAACCTACGAGCAGTACTTC.

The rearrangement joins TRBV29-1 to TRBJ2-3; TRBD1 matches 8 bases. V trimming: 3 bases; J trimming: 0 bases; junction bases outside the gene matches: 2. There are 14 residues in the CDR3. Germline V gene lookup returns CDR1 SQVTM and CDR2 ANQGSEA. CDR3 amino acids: CSVEGQDSTDTQYF. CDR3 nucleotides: TGCAGCGTTGAGGGACAGGATAGCACAGATACGCAGTATTTT.

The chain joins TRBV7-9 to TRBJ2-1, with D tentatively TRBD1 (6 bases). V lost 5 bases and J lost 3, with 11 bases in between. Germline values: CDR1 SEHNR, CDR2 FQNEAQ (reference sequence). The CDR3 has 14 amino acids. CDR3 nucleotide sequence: TGTGCCAGCAGCCCTTCGACAGGCTACAATGAGCAGTTCTTC. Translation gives CASSPSTGYNEQFF.

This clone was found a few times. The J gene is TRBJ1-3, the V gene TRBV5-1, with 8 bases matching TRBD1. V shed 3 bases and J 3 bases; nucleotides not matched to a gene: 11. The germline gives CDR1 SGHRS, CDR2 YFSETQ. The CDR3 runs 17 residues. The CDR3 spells CASSSTTGGRGGNTIYF. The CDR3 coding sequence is TGCGCCAGCAGCTCGACTACAGGGGGAAGAGGTGGAAACACCATATATTTT.